This TCR beta chain was sequenced in a study of T-cell reconstitution after alpha-beta-depleted transplantation in children. In its sample, this clonotype was seen a few times. CDR1 is DFQATT and CDR2 is SNEGSKA in the germline V gene (reference sequence). With 0 bases clipped from V and 6 bases from J, the junction kept 4 bases outside the gene matches. This CDR3 has 13 residues. The library targeted TCRbeta and was prepared with unique molecular identifiers. From the PCR reads, TCRdb called clonotypes with MiXCR, one entry per CDR3 protein. The sample contains about 110,000 distinct CDR3 sequences, 20% to 25% of which appear only once.

J is TRBJ2-7 and V is TRBV20-1; 8 nucleotides match TRBD2. The TCR comes from a male patient aged 2-15 years who had a stem cell transplant for chronic granulomatous disease, so the T cells may come from the graft donor. Specimen: PBMCs, mostly from graft donor cells, collected 180 days after TCRalphabeta/CD19-depleted stem cell transplant. The CDR3 coding sequence is TGCAGTGCTAGAGATCGCGGGAGGACCGAGCAGTACTTC. Its protein product is CSARDRGRTEQYF.